These T cell receptor beta chains were read from a single sample in a study of blood T cell repertoires in COVID-19. Sequenced by immunoSEQ multiplex PCR; TCRdb stores in-frame clones only, minus some. The table records 200,000 to 300,000 clones, around 86% of them present only once. The sequenced sample was peripheral blood. Source of these receptors: a woman aged 55-70 years with active or convalescent COVID-19. Each CDR3 is given with its conserved first and last residue. The order of the fields is V gene, D gene, J gene, clone size, CDR3 protein, CDR3 DNA. The D gene is left open where the match is weak. Clone size is stated in some rows and not others, as once, few, many or a class when expanded.

TRBV27	TRBD1	TRBJ2-7	.	CASSSIRPRDRGRFEQYF	TGTGCCAGCAGTTCTATCCGGCCCCGGGACAGGGGGCGCTTCGAGCAGTACTTC
TRBV6-4	.	TRBJ1-6	.	CASSAHSQGSNSPLHF	TGTGCCAGCAGTGCCCACTCGCAGGGCTCTAATTCACCCCTCCACTTT
TRBV12-5	TRBD1	TRBJ1-3	.	CASGPGQGSGNTIYF	TGTGCTAGTGGTCCGGGACAGGGCTCTGGAAACACCATATATTTT
TRBV25-1	.	TRBJ1-2	.	CASSVGSNYGYTF	TGTGCCAGCAGTGTTGGCAGTAACTATGGCTACACCTTC
TRBV6-5	TRBD1	TRBJ1-4	.	CASGTGGAGNEKLFF	TGTGCCAGCGGGACAGGGGGCGCGGGTAATGAAAAACTGTTTTTT
TRBV19	TRBD1	TRBJ1-2	.	CASSGTGEGYHGYTF	TGTGCCAGTAGCGGGACAGGGGAAGGGTATCATGGCTACACCTTC
TRBV12-5	.	TRBJ1-1	few	CASGLTRGTEAFF	TGTGCTAGTGGTTTGACCAGGGGAACTGAAGCTTTCTTT
TRBV7-8	.	TRBJ1-1	.	CASSGSQGNTEAFF	TGTGCCAGCAGCGGATCACAGGGGAACACTGAAGCTTTCTTT
TRBV7-9	.	TRBJ1-1	.	CASSLNLAGNTEAFF	TGTGCCAGCAGCTTAAATCTCGCAGGCAACACTGAAGCTTTCTTT
TRBV30	TRBD1	TRBJ1-2	.	CACTDRGNYGYTF	TGTGCCTGCACTGACAGGGGCAACTATGGCTACACCTTC
TRBV30	.	TRBJ2-7	.	CAWRRGFYEQYF	TGTGCCTGGAGACGGGGGTTCTACGAGCAGTACTTC
TRBV6-1	.	TRBJ2-3	.	CASSEGGPTDTQYF	TGTGCCAGCAGTGAAGGGGGGCCCACAGATACGCAGTATTTT
TRBV7-8	.	TRBJ1-2	.	CASSLDRAGARGYTF	TGTGCCAGCAGCTTGGATAGGGCGGGGGCTAGGGGCTACACCTTC
TRBV4-2	TRBD2	TRBJ2-7	once	CASSQEIAGGHEQYF	TGTGCCAGCAGCCAAGAAATAGCGGGGGGACACGAGCAGTACTTC
TRBV6-5	TRBD1	TRBJ1-2	few	CASSQTGVGYTF	TGTGCCAGCAGCCAAACAGGGGTTGGCTACACCTTC
TRBV6-1	.	TRBJ1-1	.	CASSELGREGNTEAFF	TGTGCCAGCAGTGAACTGGGGAGGGAGGGGAACACTGAAGCTTTCTTT